Only a few counts were recorded for the clone carrying this T cell receptor beta chain. Antigen: not known. The record originates from a study of shared clonotypes between healthy human individuals. Study in general: Each donor's CD4 naive and CD4 memory cells filled three plates apiece, CD8 naive two, and CD8 memory one. Broader study findings: Memory subsets had estimated richness that was generally smaller than that of naive subsets. Rarefaction exposed incomplete sorted-subset sequencing despite large depth.

Some clones are missing from TCRdb's copy, which holds only in-frame ones; the method was immunoSEQ multiplex PCR. The profile covers some 790,000 clones, with 72% appearing a single time and under 2% taken by the ten largest. The donor cohort consisted entirely of Caucasian adults residing in Nashville, Tennessee. The junction had 5 bases not matched to a gene; V was cut back by 3 bases and J by 4 bases. The germline CDR1 and CDR2 sequences are SGHAT and FQNNGV. CDR3 length: 14 residues. The clonotype originates from a woman aged 25 to 39 in good health. The J gene is TRBJ2-7, the V gene TRBV11-2; 8 nucleotides match TRBD2. Sequencing was done on a sample of memory CD4+ T cells sorted from blood. Described subset: CD45RA-negative fraction. The CDR3 loop reads CASSFGSGRYEQYF. The CDR3 DNA follows: TGTGCCAGCAGCTTTGGGAGCGGGAGATACGAGCAGTACTTC.